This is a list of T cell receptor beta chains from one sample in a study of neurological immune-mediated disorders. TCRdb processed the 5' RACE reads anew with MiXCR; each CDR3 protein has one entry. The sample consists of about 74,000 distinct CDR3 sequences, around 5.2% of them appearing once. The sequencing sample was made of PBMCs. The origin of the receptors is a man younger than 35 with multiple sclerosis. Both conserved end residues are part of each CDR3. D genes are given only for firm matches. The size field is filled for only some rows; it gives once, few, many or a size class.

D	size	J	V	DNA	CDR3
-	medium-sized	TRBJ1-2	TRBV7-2	TGTGCCAGCACTCACGAAGGGGGCTATGGCTACACCTTC	CASTHEGGYGYTF
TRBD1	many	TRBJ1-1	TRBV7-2	TGTGCCAGCAGCTCTTCGGGACAGCTGAACACTGAAGCTTTCTTT	CASSSSGQLNTEAFF
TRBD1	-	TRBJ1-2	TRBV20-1	TGCAGTGCCGCAGAGAAGGGGGCCTATGGCTACACCTTC	CSAAEKGAYGYTF
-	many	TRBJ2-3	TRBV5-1	TGCGCCAGCAGGAGTCTAGTCGAAAGTGGAGATACGCAGTATTTT	CASRSLVESGDTQYF
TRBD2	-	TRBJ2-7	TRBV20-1	TGCAGTGCTAGAGATGGAGGCGGGAGGGGAAAGTACGAGCAGTACTTC	CSARDGGGRGKYEQYF
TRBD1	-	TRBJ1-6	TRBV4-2	TGTGCCAGCAGCCAAGTCCAGATTCGGACAGGAGCACCCCTCAACTTT	CASSQVQIRTGAPLNF
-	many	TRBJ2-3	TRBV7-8	TGTGCCAGCAGCTCTGGACGCTTCGGGAGCACAGATACGCAGTATTTT	CASSSGRFGSTDTQYF
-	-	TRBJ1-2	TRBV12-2	TGTGCAAGTCGCGTCCGGGACAGGGAAAACTATGGCTACACCTTC	CASRVRDRENYGYTF
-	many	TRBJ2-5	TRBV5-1	TGCGCCAGCAGCTCGGGGGACTCTCAAGAGACCCAGTACTTC	CASSSGDSQETQYF
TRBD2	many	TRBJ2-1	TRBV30	TGTGCCTGGAGGACGGGACTAGCGGGGTTGGATGAGCAGTTCTTC	CAWRTGLAGLDEQFF
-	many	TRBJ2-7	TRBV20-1	TGCAGTGCTAGTCAACAGGGAAGCTACGAGCAGTACTTC	CSASQQGSYEQYF
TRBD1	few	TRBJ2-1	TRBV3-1	TGTGCCAGCAGCCAAGCGGGCAGGGGGCAGCGGGATGAGCAGTTCTTC	CASSQAGRGQRDEQFF
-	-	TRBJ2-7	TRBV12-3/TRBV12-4	TGTGCCAGCACCCCCGACTTAGTGCATCTCGAGCAGTACTTC	CASTPDLVHLEQYF
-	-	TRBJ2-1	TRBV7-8	TGTGCCAGCAGCTTAGTAACTTCTCGTGAGCAGTTCTTC	CASSLVTSREQFF
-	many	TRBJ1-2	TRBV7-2	TGTGCCAGCAGCTCCCACCAGGGGCAGCGCTATGGCTACACCTTC	CASSSHQGQRYGYTF
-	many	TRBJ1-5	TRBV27	TGTGCCAGCAGTTTGCAGGGGAATCAGCCCCAGAATTTT	CASSLQGNQPQNF
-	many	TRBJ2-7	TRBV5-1	TGCGCCAGCAGCTTGGTTGGGTTCTCCTACGAGCAGTACTTC	CASSLVGFSYEQYF
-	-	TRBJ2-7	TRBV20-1	TGCAGTGCTACCGGCCTAAGCTCTCAAGAGCAGTACTTC	CSATGLSSQEQYF
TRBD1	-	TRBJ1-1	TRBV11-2	TGTGCCAGCAGCCCCCGGACAGGTACGAACACTGAAGCTTTCTTT	CASSPRTGTNTEAFF
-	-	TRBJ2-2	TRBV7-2	TGTGCCAGCAGCTCGAGGACTTCCTCTGTAAGGGAGCTGTTTTTT	CASSSRTSSVRELFF
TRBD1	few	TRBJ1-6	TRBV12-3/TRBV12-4	TGTGCCAGCAGGAGGGGACAGGCGAATTCACCCCTCAACTTT	CASRRGQANSPLNF
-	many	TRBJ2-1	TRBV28	TGTGCCAGCCGCCCACGCGTTCGAAGGAGGAGCAACAATGAGCAGTTCTTC	CASRPRVRRRSNNEQFF
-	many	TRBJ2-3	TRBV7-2	TGTGCCAGCAGCTTAGGGGGTAGAAGCACAGATACGCAGTATTTT	CASSLGGRSTDTQYF
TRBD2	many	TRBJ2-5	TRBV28	TGTGCCAGCAGAACTAGCGGGACCGGGGAGACCCAGTACTTC	CASRTSGTGETQYF
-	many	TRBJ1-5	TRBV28	TGTGCCAGCAGTTTATACGGGGGAATAAGCAATCAGCCCCAGCATTTT	CASSLYGGISNQPQHF
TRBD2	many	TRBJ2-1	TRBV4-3	TGCGCCAGCAGCCAAGATTCGGCTAGCGGGAGTGCCTACAATGAGCAGTTCTTC	CASSQDSASGSAYNEQFF
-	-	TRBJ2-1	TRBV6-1	TGTGCCACTCGAAAAGGTCCTGAGCAGTTCTTC	CATRKGPEQFF
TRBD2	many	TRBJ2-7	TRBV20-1	TGCAGTGCTAGAGGACTAGCGGGAAAAGTAGGGACCTACGAGCAGTACTTC	CSARGLAGKVGTYEQYF
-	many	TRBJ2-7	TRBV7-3	TGTGCCAGCAGCCCCGCAGGGGGAGGCCCCTACGAGCAGTACTTC	CASSPAGGGPYEQYF
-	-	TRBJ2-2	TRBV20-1	TGCAGTGCTAGAGATCCCTCCGCGAACACCGGGGAGCCGTTTTTT	CSARDPSANTGEPFF
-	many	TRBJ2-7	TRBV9	TGTGCCAGCAGCCCTTCTAGCGAGGTCGGAGGATCTGGTTACGAGCAGTACTTC	CASSPSSEVGGSGYEQYF
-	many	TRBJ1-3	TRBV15	TGTGCCACCAGCAGTGCAGGGGATAGAAACACCATATATTTT	CATSSAGDRNTIYF
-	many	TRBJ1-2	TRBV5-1	TGCGCCAGCAGCTTGGTAGGGGACGCCAGTTATGGCTACACCTTC	CASSLVGDASYGYTF
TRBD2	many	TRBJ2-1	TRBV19	TGTGCCAGTAGTATTTATAGCGGGGGGGCCCTCTACAATGAGCAGTTCTTC	CASSIYSGGALYNEQFF
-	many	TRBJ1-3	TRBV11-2	TGTGCCAGCAGCTTAGAAGCGGGAACTGGAAACACCATATATTTT	CASSLEAGTGNTIYF
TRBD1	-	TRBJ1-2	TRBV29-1	TGCAGCGTTGAAAGAGAGGGGGCTGGCTACACCTTC	CSVEREGAGYTF
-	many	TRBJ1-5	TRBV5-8	TGTGCCAGCAGCTCCCGCGGCGGGGGAGTTGGCAATCAGCCCCAGCATTTT	CASSSRGGGVGNQPQHF
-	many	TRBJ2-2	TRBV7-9	TGTGCCAGCAGCTTAGCGCGGGTAAACACCGGGGAGCTGTTTTTT	CASSLARVNTGELFF